The 5 T cell receptor beta chains presented below share a single source sample, sequenced in a study of T cell changes during pregnancy in multiple sclerosis. Some clones are missing from TCRdb's copy, which holds only in-frame ones; the method was immunoSEQ multiplex PCR. The sample has about 110,000 clones; roughly 92% are singletons. Sequenced here: peripheral blood, sampled after pregnancy. The receptors come from a female donor with multiple sclerosis, enrolled in a pregnancy study.

V gene TRBV29-1 combines with J gene TRBJ1-1; D is unresolved. The CDR3 extends over 12 amino acids. Trimming took off 7 bases at V and 3 bases at J, with 12 bases between the two ends. Germline CDR1 and CDR2: SQVTM and ANQGSEA. The DNA of the CDR3 is TGCAGCGCCGGACTTTCGGACACTGAAGCTTTCTTT. Encoded protein: CSAGLSDTEAFF.

The J gene is TRBJ1-5, the V gene TRBV27; TRBD1 matches 11 bases. This CDR3 is 15 amino acids long. Trimming cost V 2 bases and J 6 bases; bases outside gene matches: 3. Germline CDR1 reads MNHEY; CDR2 reads SMNVEV (reference sequence). The CDR3 DNA is TGTGCCAGCAGTTTACCGGACAGGGGGCTTCAGCCCCAGCATTTT. Its translation is CASSLPDRGLQPQHF.

CDR3 residues: CASSIGAGRGPDTQYF. In nucleotides, the CDR3 is TGTGCCAGTAGTATAGGGGCAGGAAGAGGGCCAGATACGCAGTATTTT. This sequence joins TRBV19 and TRBJ2-3, with D perhaps matching TRBD2 (5 bases). From germline, CDR1 is LNHDA and CDR2 SQIVND (reference sequence). This CDR3 is built from 16 residues. V was trimmed by 1 base and J by 4 bases, leaving 15 bases between them.

This clone has just one count. V usage is TRBV19 and J usage is TRBJ2-7, with 7 positions matching TRBD2. The CDR3 length is 14 residues. Trimming cost V 3 bases and J 0 bases; bases outside gene matches: 2. Germline loops: CDR1 LNHDA, CDR2 SQIVND (reference sequence). The DNA of the CDR3 is TGTGCCAGTAGTATCTCTAGCGGCTCCTACGAGCAGTACTTC. Translating gives CASSISSGSYEQYF.

The chain is built from TRBV9 and TRBJ2-2, with 14 nucleotides matching TRBD2. V lost 5 bases, J lost 7 bases, and 4 bases stayed unmatched. This CDR3 contains 15 residues. The germline V gene encodes CDR1 SGDLS and CDR2 YYNGEE. The CDR3 loop is CASRRTSGRSGELFF. The CDR3 DNA reads as TGTGCCAGCAGGCGGACTAGCGGGAGGAGCGGGGAGCTGTTTTTT.